This entry lists 9 T cell receptor beta chains sequenced from one sample in a study of blood T cell repertoires in COVID-19. Profiled with immunoSEQ multiplex PCR; TCRdb holds only in-frame clones, not every one. The table shows around 300,000 clones, with approximately 92% occurring only once. Sample: PBMCs or T cells enriched from blood (not recorded which). Source of these receptors: a woman in her thirties who had recovered from COVID-19.

This rearrangement joins TRBV14 to TRBJ2-1; D gene ambiguous. Germline V gene data show CDR1 as SGHDN and CDR2 as FVKESK. V dropped 6 bases and J dropped 9 bases, with 9 bases sitting between them. This CDR3 is 11 amino acids long. The CDR3 region has the DNA TGTGCCAGCAGTCGTAGTAGTGAGCAGTTCTTC. Protein product: CASSRSSEQFF.

With regard to this clone: One junction end does not reproduce the germline sequence, and a read error may be involved. This chain joins TRBV5-1 and TRBJ2-2; TRBD2 aligns across 9 bases. Germline V gene data show CDR1 as SGHRS and CDR2 as YFSETQ. This CDR3 is built from 14 residues. The CDR3 sequence is CASNGLAKTGELFF. As DNA, the CDR3 is TGCGCCAGCAACGGACTAGCGAAAACCGGGGAGCTGTTTTTT.

V gene TRBV7-3 combines with J gene TRBJ2-5; 7 nucleotides align to TRBD1. Losses at the gene ends were 0 bases for V and 4 bases for J; bases not matched to a gene: 8. The germline gives CDR1 SGHTA, CDR2 FQGTGA. The CDR3 runs 16 residues. CDR3 in DNA: TGTGCCAGCAGCTTAACGGGCGGCCCAGGGGGAGAGACCCAGTACTTC. Amino acid sequence: CASSLTGGPGGETQYF.

This clone has only one observation. In nucleotides, the CDR3 is TGTGCCAGCAGCTGGAGGGACAGAACATTGGGTGCAGATACGCAGTATTTT. Translating it yields CASSWRDRTLGADTQYF. J is TRBJ2-3 and V is TRBV13, with a tentative D call TRBD1 (7 bases). Germline CDR1 and CDR2: PRHDT and FYEKMQ (reference sequence). The CDR3 is made up of 17 amino acids. Trimming pared 4 bases from V and 4 bases from J, leaving 21 bases between.

The chain is built from TRBV28 and TRBJ1-1, with D unclear. V was pared by 6 bases and J by 7 bases, with 30 bases between. The CDR3 is 18 amino acids. Germline CDR1 MDHEN, CDR2 SYDVKM. CDR3 protein: CASSKFRLNVGKVGEAFF. The CDR3 coding sequence is TGTGCCAGCAGCAAATTCAGGTTAAATGTAGGAAAGGTTGGTGAAGCTTTCTTT. The full variable domain, with the rest looked up from reference TRBV28 and TRBJ1-1, is DVKVTQSSRYLVKRTGEKVFLECVQDMDHENMFWYRQDPGLGLRLIYFSYDVKMKEKGDIPEGYSVSREKKERFSLILESASTNQTSMYLCASSKFRLNVGKVGEAFFGQGTRLTVV.

The count of this clone is one. The V call is TRBV28, the J call TRBJ2-1; 8 bases line up with TRBD1. The V gene end was trimmed by 2 bases and the J gene end by 9 bases; junction bases not matched to a gene: 6. Germline lookup yields CDR1 MDHEN and CDR2 SYDVKM. This CDR3 has 14 amino acids. This chain's CDR3 is CASSLPSGGLEQFF. In DNA form, the CDR3 reads TGTGCCAGCAGTTTACCCTCAGGGGGCCTTGAGCAGTTCTTC.

J is TRBJ1-1 and V is TRBV7-2; possibly TRBD1 for D (6 bases). The V gene lost 1 base and the J gene lost 11 bases, with 11 bases spanning the gap. Germline CDR1 is SGHTA and CDR2 is FQGNSA. The CDR3 covers 12 residues. This CDR3 reads CASSLGGQMAFF. DNA for the CDR3: TGTGCCAGCAGCTTAGGCGGACAGATGGCTTTCTTT.

The rearrangement uses TRBV9 and TRBJ1-4; 11 bases agree with TRBD1. The junction had 6 bases not matched to a gene; V was cut back by 4 bases and J by 7 bases. Germline V gene sequence: CDR1 SGDLS, CDR2 YYNGEE. This CDR3 comprises 15 residues. CDR3 protein: CASSRTGGDREKLFF. The DNA for the CDR3 is TGTGCCAGCAGCCGGACAGGGGGCGACCGTGAAAAACTGTTTTTT.

The V gene is TRBV19, the J gene TRBJ2-1; D might be TRBD1 (5 bases). CDR3 length equals 15 residues. Per the germline V gene, CDR1 is LNHDA and CDR2 is SQIVND (reference sequence). V was shortened by 7 bases and J by 0 bases, with 13 bases between the two germline ends. The CDR3: CASTKTELSYNEQFF. Written as DNA, the CDR3 is TGTGCCAGTACCAAGACAGAACTCTCCTACAATGAGCAGTTCTTC. Complete variable domain (other parts from reference TRBV19 and TRBJ2-1): DGGITQSPKYLFRKEGQNVTLSCEQNLNHDAMYWYRQDPGQGLRLIYYSQIVNDFQKGDIAEGYSVSREKKESFPLTVTSAQKNPTAFYLCASTKTELSYNEQFFGPGTRLTVL.